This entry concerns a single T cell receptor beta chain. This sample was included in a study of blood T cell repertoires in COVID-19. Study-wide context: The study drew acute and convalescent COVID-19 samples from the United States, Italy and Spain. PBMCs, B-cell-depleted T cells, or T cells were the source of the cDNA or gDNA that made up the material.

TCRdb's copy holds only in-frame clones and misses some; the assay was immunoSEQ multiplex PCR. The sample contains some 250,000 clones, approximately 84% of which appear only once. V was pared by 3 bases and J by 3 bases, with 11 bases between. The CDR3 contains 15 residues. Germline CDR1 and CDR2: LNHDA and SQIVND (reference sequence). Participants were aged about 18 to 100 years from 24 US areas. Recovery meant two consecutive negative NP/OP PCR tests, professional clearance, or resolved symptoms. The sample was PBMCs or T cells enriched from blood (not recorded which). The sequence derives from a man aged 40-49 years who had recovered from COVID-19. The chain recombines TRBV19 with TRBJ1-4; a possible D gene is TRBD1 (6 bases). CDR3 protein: CASSISGVPNEKLFF. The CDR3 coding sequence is TGTGCCAGTAGTATTTCAGGGGTACCTAATGAAAAACTGTTTTTT.